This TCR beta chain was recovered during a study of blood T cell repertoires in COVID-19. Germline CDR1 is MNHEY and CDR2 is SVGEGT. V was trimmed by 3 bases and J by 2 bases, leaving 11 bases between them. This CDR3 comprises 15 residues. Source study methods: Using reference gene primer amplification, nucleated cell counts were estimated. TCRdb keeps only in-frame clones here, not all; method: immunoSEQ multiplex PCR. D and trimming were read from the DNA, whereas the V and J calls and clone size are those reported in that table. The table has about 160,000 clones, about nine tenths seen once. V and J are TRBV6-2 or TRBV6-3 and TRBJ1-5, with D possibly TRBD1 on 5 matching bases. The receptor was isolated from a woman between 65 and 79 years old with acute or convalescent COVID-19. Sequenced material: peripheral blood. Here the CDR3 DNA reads TGTGCCAGCAGTTATCCCAGGGCCGGCAATCAGCCCCAGCATTTT. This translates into CASSYPRAGNQPQHF.